This TCR beta chain is drawn from a study of CD8 T cells in Susac syndrome. RNA amounts of roughly 0.45 to 1 ug underwent reverse transcription with random hexamers. Across 54 Vbeta and 13 Jbeta, immunoSEQ multiplex PCR amplified TCR beta CDR3. TCRdb redid the calling of the immunoSEQ multiplex PCR reads with MiXCR, one entry per CDR3 protein. The table records about 200,000 distinct CDR3 sequences, about 94% of them present only once. From germline, CDR1 is DFQATT and CDR2 SNEGSKA (reference sequence). With V trimmed by 5 bases and J by 4 bases, 6 bases remained unmatched. CDR3 length: 15 residues. The authors carried out high-throughput sequencing of TCR beta. They applied it to CD8+ and CD4+ T cells obtained from blood. The multiple sclerosis controls were treatment-naive patients affected by stable or active relapsing-remitting disease. Both CD4+ and CD8+ T cells were negatively isolated, and TEMRA cells underwent FACS enrichment.

The receptor was derived from a human donor with multiple sclerosis. The V and J genes are TRBV20-1 and TRBJ2-3, with 13 positions matching TRBD2. The sample consisted of CD8+ T cells from PBMCs. The CDR3 coding sequence is TGCAGTGCTCCAGGACTAGCGGGAGTTCCAGATACGCAGTATTTT. This gives the protein CSAPGLAGVPDTQYF.